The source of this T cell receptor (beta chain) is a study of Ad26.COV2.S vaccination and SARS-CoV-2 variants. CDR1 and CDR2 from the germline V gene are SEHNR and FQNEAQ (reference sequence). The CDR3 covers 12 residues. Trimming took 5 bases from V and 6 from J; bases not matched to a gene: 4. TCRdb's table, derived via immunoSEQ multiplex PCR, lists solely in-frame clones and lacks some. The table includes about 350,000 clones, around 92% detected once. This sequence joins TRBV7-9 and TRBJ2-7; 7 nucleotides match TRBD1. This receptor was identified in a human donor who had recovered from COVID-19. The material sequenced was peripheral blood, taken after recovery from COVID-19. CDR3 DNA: TGTGCCAGCAGCCCGACAGGGCGCGAGCAGTACTTC. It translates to CASSPTGREQYF.